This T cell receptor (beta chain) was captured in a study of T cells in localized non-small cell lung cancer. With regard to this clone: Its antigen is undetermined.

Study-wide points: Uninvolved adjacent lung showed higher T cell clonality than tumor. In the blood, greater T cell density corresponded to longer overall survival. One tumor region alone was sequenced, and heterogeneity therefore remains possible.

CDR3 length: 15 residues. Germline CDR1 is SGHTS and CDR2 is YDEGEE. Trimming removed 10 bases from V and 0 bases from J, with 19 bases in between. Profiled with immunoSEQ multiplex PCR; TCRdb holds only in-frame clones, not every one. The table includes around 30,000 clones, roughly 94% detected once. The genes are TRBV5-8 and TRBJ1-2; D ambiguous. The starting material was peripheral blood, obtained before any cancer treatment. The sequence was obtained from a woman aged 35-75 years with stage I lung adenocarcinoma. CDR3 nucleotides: TGTGCCGGTCAAGCACAGCCTCACTCTAACTATGGCTACACCTTC. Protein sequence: CAGQAQPHSNYGYTF.